The 32 T cell receptor beta chains below were found in one sample sequenced in a study of blood T cell repertoires in COVID-19. Profiling relied on immunoSEQ multiplex PCR, and the TCRdb table lists in-frame clones only, not all of them. Among about 200,000 clones listed, roughly 82% were seen once. Input material: PBMCs or T cells enriched from blood (not recorded which). The receptor set was obtained from a man between 35 and 55 years old who had recovered from COVID-19.

The genes are TRBV5-6 and TRBJ2-7; 10 bases are shared with TRBD1. The CDR3 spans 16 residues. CDR1 SGHDT and CDR2 YYEEEE come from the germline V gene. V dropped 3 bases and J dropped 0; count of bases not matched to a gene: 6. The DNA of the CDR3 is TGTGCCAGCAGCTGGGACAGGGGATATAGCTCCTACGAGCAGTACTTC. Amino acid sequence: CASSWDRGYSSYEQYF.

This clone was picked up one time. The V call is TRBV11-2, the J call TRBJ2-7, with 9 bases matching TRBD2. Germline loops: CDR1 SGHAT, CDR2 FQNNGV. The V and J ends lost 1 base and 2 bases, in that order; junction bases with no gene match: 3. The CDR3 runs to 15 residues. CDR3 in DNA: TGTGCCAGCAGCTTAGGGGCGGGGGGGCCCTACGAGCAGTACGTC. It specifies CASSLGAGGPYEQYV.

The DNA for the CDR3 is TGTGCCAGCAGCCAAACACAGGGAAGTTGGACTGAAGCTTTCTTT. Protein sequence: CASSQTQGSWTEAFF. The gene calls are TRBV11-2 and TRBJ1-1; possibly TRBD1 for D (6 bases). Trimming shortened V by 5 bases and J by 5 bases, and 18 bases separated the two germline ends. CDR3 length equals 15 residues. The germline gives CDR1 SGHAT, CDR2 FQNNGV.

This clone has a handful of counts. The chain combines TRBV7-2 with TRBJ2-1; TRBD2 might be the D (5 bases). The V and J ends lost 4 bases and 7 bases respectively, with 23 bases between them. The length of the CDR3 is 17 residues. Germline V gene sequence: CDR1 SGHTA, CDR2 FQGNSA. CDR3 sequence reads: CASSYQKADRWVNEQFF. The CDR3 DNA follows: TGTGCCAGCAGCTATCAAAAAGCGGATCGGTGGGTAAATGAGCAGTTCTTC.

This chain joins TRBV19 and TRBJ2-1; tentative D call: TRBD2 (6 bases). V was pared by 6 bases and J by 8 bases, with 17 bases between. The CDR3 runs to 14 residues. Germline CDR1 reads LNHDA; CDR2 reads SQIVND (reference sequence). CDR3 region: CASSPRRGLDEQFF. CDR3 coding DNA: TGTGCCAGTAGCCCTAGGAGGGGCTTAGATGAGCAGTTCTTC.

This clone appeared a single time. The chain recombines TRBV6-4 with TRBJ2-1; TRBD2 might be the D (5 bases). Germline V CDR1 and CDR2: MRHNA, SNTAGT. CDR3 length: 15 residues. The germline V and J ends were trimmed by 4 bases and 2 bases, with 12 bases remaining between them. The DNA for the CDR3 is TGTGCCAGCAGTGTGGCGGCCGGGGCCTACAATGAGCAGTTCTTC. Translated: CASSVAAGAYNEQFF.

V and J are TRBV7-2 and TRBJ1-2, with 7 bases matching TRBD1. The CDR3 runs 14 residues. Per germline, CDR1 SGHTA and CDR2 FQGNSA. Germline trimming cut 1 base from V and 8 bases from J; bases unmatched to any gene: 7. Here the CDR3 reads CASSLGRQGRGYTF. The CDR3 DNA is TGTGCCAGCAGCTTAGGGAGACAGGGTCGAGGCTACACCTTC.

The CDR3 DNA is TGTGCCACCCGAAGGAGCTCCTCAGATACGCAGTATTTT. Translated, it gives CATRRSSSDTQYF. This rearrangement joins TRBV7-2 to TRBJ2-3, with unresolved D. There are 13 residues in the CDR3. Germline V lookup: CDR1 SGHTA, CDR2 FQGNSA. With 10 bases removed from V and 4 bases from J, the gap between germline ends came to 15 bases.

The chain joins TRBV9 to TRBJ2-2; 7 nucleotides line up with TRBD2. The CDR3 consists of 16 residues. The germline V gene encodes CDR1 SGDLS and CDR2 YYNGEE. After removal of 3 bases from V and 2 bases from J, the junction contained 7 bases not matched to a gene. This CDR3 reads CASSENLADNTGELFF. In nucleotides, the CDR3 is TGTGCCAGCAGCGAGAATCTAGCGGATAACACCGGGGAGCTGTTTTTT.

V gene TRBV5-3 combines with J gene TRBJ2-7; TRBD1 is a possible D gene (5 bases). TRBV5-3 is treated as an ORF (open reading frame) with a function not yet certain. The CDR3 covers 10 residues. Trimming removed 5 bases at V and 8 bases at J, with 8 bases between. The CDR3 reads CARSDRKQYV. The CDR3 DNA sequence: TGTGCCAGAAGTGACAGAAAGCAGTACGTC.

This clone was counted between two and nine times. The gene calls are TRBV2 and TRBJ2-1; TRBD1 matches at 8 bases. This CDR3 spans 14 amino acids. CDR1 SNHLY and CDR2 FYNNEI come from the germline V gene. J gave up 5 bases and V 4 bases, and 4 bases lay outside the gene matches. CDR3 residues: CASSVETGDNEQFF. The CDR3 coding sequence is TGTGCCAGCAGTGTTGAGACAGGGGACAATGAGCAGTTCTTC.

V usage is TRBV5-5 and J usage is TRBJ2-1; D is possibly TRBD1 (5 bases). The V end was cut by 1 base, the J end by 3 bases, with 8 bases between. The CDR3 length is 14 residues. Germline CDR1 is SGHKS and CDR2 is YYEKEE (reference sequence). CDR3 loop: CASSLLGDYNEQFF. CDR3 bases: TGTGCCAGCAGCTTGTTAGGGGACTACAATGAGCAGTTCTTC.

The chain couples TRBV5-6 to TRBJ1-6; 9 bases align to TRBD1. The V and J ends lost 4 bases and 7 bases, in that order; junction bases with no gene match: 3. Germline V lookup: CDR1 SGHDT, CDR2 YYEEEE. The CDR3 length is 14 residues. CDR3 residues: CASSRTGANSPLHF. CDR3 sequence (DNA): TGTGCCAGCAGCCGGACAGGGGCCAATTCACCCCTCCACTTT. The full variable domain, its missing parts supplied by reference TRBV5-6 and TRBJ1-6, is DAGVTQSPTHLIKTRGQQVTLRCSPKSGHDTVSWYQQALGQGPQFIFQYYEEEERQRGNFPDRFSGHQFPNYSSELNVNALLLGDSALYLCASSRTGANSPLHFGNGTRLTVT.

J is TRBJ2-7 and V is TRBV2; 9 nucleotides line up with TRBD2. The CDR3 loop spans 14 amino acids. Losses at the gene ends were 6 bases for V and 4 bases for J; bases not matched to a gene: 7. Germline V gene lookup returns CDR1 SNHLY and CDR2 FYNNEI. The CDR3 sequence: CASSEGLAGYEQYF. The DNA for the CDR3 is TGTGCCAGCAGCGAGGGACTAGCAGGGTACGAGCAGTACTTC.

CDR3 DNA sequence: TGTGCCAGCAGCGGGACTAGCGGGAGAGGAGAGACCCAGTACTTC. Translation gives CASSGTSGRGETQYF. The chain recombines TRBV2 with TRBJ2-5, with 14 bases identical to TRBD2. Germline loops: CDR1 SNHLY, CDR2 FYNNEI. V trimming: 6 bases; J trimming: 4 bases; junction bases outside the gene matches: 4. CDR3 length: 15 amino acids. Drawing the rest from reference TRBV2 and TRBJ2-5, the complete variable domain is EPEVTQTPSHQVTQMGQEVILRCVPISNHLYFYWYRQILGQKVEFLVSFYNNEISEKSEIFDDQFSVERPDGSNFTLKIRSTKLEDSAMYFCASSGTSGRGETQYFGPGTRLLVL.

The chain is built from TRBV4-3 and TRBJ2-7; a possible D gene is TRBD1 (5 bases). Trimming cost V 0 bases and J 7 bases, with 13 bases left between them. CDR3 length: 14 residues. Germline V gene lookup returns CDR1 LGHNA and CDR2 YSLEER. CDR3 in DNA: TGCGCCAGCAGCCAAGATAGACAGACCTTAGAGCAGTACTTC. It is translated as CASSQDRQTLEQYF.

The chain combines TRBV19 with TRBJ1-5; D is undetermined. This CDR3 is 14 amino acids long. CDR1 is LNHDA, CDR2 SQIVND, per germline (reference sequence). V gave up 5 bases and J gave up 5 bases, with 13 bases separating them. The CDR3 bases are TGTGCCAGTAGTCCCAGTAATCGGGATCAGCCCCAGCATTTT. Translating it yields CASSPSNRDQPQHF.

This sequence joins TRBV18 and TRBJ2-3, with 12 bases aligning to TRBD2. The germline V gene encodes CDR1 KGHSH and CDR2 LQKENI. Germline trimming cut 3 bases from V and 7 bases from J; bases unmatched to any gene: 5. The length of the CDR3 is 15 residues. The chain's CDR3 is CASSPTSGRGYTQYF. CDR3 sequence (DNA): TGTGCCAGCTCACCGACTAGCGGGAGAGGCTATACGCAGTATTTT.

This chain joins TRBV12-3 or TRBV12-4 and TRBJ2-5; D remains ambiguous. Trimming cost V 5 bases and J 5 bases, with 12 bases left between them. This CDR3 spans 13 amino acids. The CDR3 DNA follows: TGTGCCAGCAGTACGGGTCACGCCGAGACCCAGTACTTC. Residues: CASSTGHAETQYF.

CDR3 bases: TGTGCCAGTAGTCCTCGGGGGTGGAGCGCTGGAAACACCATATATTTT. This codes for CASSPRGWSAGNTIYF. The V and J genes are TRBV19 and TRBJ1-3; a weak D match, TRBD1 (5 bases). The V end was cut by 5 bases, the J end by 2 bases, with 16 bases between. The CDR3 runs 16 residues. The germline V gene has CDR1 LNHDA and CDR2 SQIVND (reference sequence).

The rearrangement links TRBV19 to TRBJ1-3; 7 bases line up with TRBD1. CDR1 LNHDA and CDR2 SQIVND come from the germline V gene (reference sequence). This CDR3 comprises 15 residues. V was pared by 4 bases and J by 2 bases, with 5 bases of the junction left unmatched. CDR3 loop: CASSTPDRPGNTIYF. CDR3 nucleotides: TGTGCCAGTAGTACACCGGACAGGCCTGGAAACACCATATATTTT.

This chain uses TRBV3-1 (or the pseudogene TRBV3-2) with TRBJ2-5; 7 positions agree with TRBD1. Germline V lookup: CDR1 LGHDT, CDR2 YNNKEL (reference sequence). This CDR3 is built from 18 residues. V was pared by 0 bases and J by 0 bases, with 10 bases of the junction left unmatched. The CDR3 spells CASSQEISDRDHQETQYF. CDR3 DNA sequence: TGTGCCAGCAGCCAAGAGATTAGCGACAGGGATCACCAAGAGACCCAGTACTTC.

This chain connects TRBV3-1 (or the pseudogene TRBV3-2) to TRBJ1-5; 10 nucleotides align to TRBD1. The V segment lost 1 base and the J segment 7 bases; nucleotides outside the gene matches: 10. There are 17 residues in the CDR3. Germline V lookup: CDR1 LGHDT, CDR2 YNNKEL (reference sequence). The CDR3 here is CASSQGPGTGEGQPQHF. The CDR3 nucleotides are TGTGCCAGCAGCCAAGGTCCCGGGACAGGGGAAGGGCAGCCCCAGCATTTT.

The rearrangement joins TRBV9 to TRBJ1-1; no reliable D call. The CDR3 spans 13 residues. Per germline, CDR1 SGDLS and CDR2 YYNGEE. Trimming stripped 0 bases from V and 3 bases from J, with 6 bases between. CDR3 residues: CASSVVPDTEAFF. The CDR3, as DNA: TGTGCCAGCAGCGTAGTCCCGGACACTGAAGCTTTCTTT. Full variable domain (remainder filled in from reference TRBV9 and TRBJ1-1): DSGVTQTPKHLITATGQRVTLRCSPRSGDLSVYWYQQSLDQGLQFLIQYYNGEERAKGNILERFSAQQFPDLHSELNLSSLELGDSALYFCASSVVPDTEAFFGQGTRLTVV.

The chain uses TRBV5-1 and TRBJ2-1; D may be TRBD1 (6 bases). V was shortened by 4 bases and J by 5 bases, with 13 bases between the two germline ends. The germline gives CDR1 SGHRS, CDR2 YFSETQ. The CDR3 totals 14 residues. The CDR3 DNA follows: TGCGCCAGCAGCGAACAGGGAATACACAATGAGCAGTTCTTC. This translates into CASSEQGIHNEQFF.

V usage is TRBV7-9 and J usage is TRBJ1-2, with a weak D call TRBD1 (6 bases). Trimming pared 7 bases from V and 3 bases from J, leaving 12 bases between. The CDR3 has 13 amino acids. Germline CDR1 reads SEHNR; CDR2 reads FQNEAQ (reference sequence). In DNA form, the CDR3 reads TGTGCCAGCACCAAAGACAGGCACTATGGCTACACCTTC. It is translated as CASTKDRHYGYTF.

On this clone itself: Mismatch with germline at one junction end may stem from a read error. The chain uses TRBV5-4 and TRBJ1-1; 9 nucleotides match TRBD1. The germline CDR1 and CDR2 sequences are SGHNT and YYREEE (reference sequence). This CDR3 spans 12 amino acids. The CDR3 region is CGTGNPNTEAFF. CDR3 in DNA: TGCGGGACAGGGAACCCGAACACTGAAGCTTTCTTT. The variable domain in full, completed from reference TRBV5-4 and TRBJ1-1, reads ETGVTQSPTHLIKTRGQQVTLRCSSQSGHNTVSWYQQALGQGPQFIFQYYREEENGRGNFPPRFSGLQFPNYSSELNVNALELDDSALYLCGTGNPNTEAFFGQGTRLTVV.

This chain connects TRBV6-6 to TRBJ2-2; D gene uncertain. Per germline, CDR1 MNHNY and CDR2 SVGAGI (reference sequence). V was shortened by 0 bases and J by 4 bases, with 9 bases between the two germline ends. The CDR3 is 15 amino acids. The DNA of the CDR3 is TGTGCCAGCAGTTACTCCGGTGTTTCCACCGGGGAGCTGTTTTTT. This translates into CASSYSGVSTGELFF.

This sequence joins TRBV29-1 and TRBJ1-5, with D possibly matching TRBD1 (6 bases). Looked up from germline, CDR1 is SQVTM and CDR2 is ANQGSEA. The CDR3 consists of 13 residues. The V end was cut by 7 bases, the J end by 5 bases, with 15 bases between. CDR3 residues: CSAIQGRDQPQHF. In nucleotides, the CDR3 is TGCAGCGCTATACAGGGAAGGGATCAGCCCCAGCATTTT.

This clone was counted once. The V gene is TRBV9, the J gene TRBJ2-1, with 9 positions matching TRBD2. Per germline, CDR1 SGDLS and CDR2 YYNGEE. This CDR3 comprises 14 residues. After removal of 0 bases from V and 13 bases from J, the junction contained 8 bases not matched to a gene. The CDR3, as DNA: TGTGCCAGCAGCGTAGGGGGTAGCGGGAGTTACCAGTTCTTC. Amino acids: CASSVGGSGSYQFF.

This clone was counted a single time. The chain links TRBV6-5 to TRBJ2-7, with TRBD1 as a possible D gene (6 bases). CDR1 and CDR2 (germline): MNHEY, SVGAGI. V was clipped by 2 bases and J by 0 bases, with 11 bases between them. This CDR3 has 15 amino acids. The DNA of the CDR3 is TGTGCCAGCAGTTACGCCGGGACAAGCTCCTACGAGCAGTACGTC. Its translation: CASSYAGTSSYEQYV.

The chain uses TRBV19 and TRBJ2-1; 9 nucleotides match TRBD1. This CDR3 is 13 amino acids long. Germline assignment: CDR1 LNHDA and CDR2 SQIVND (reference sequence). Trimming removed 10 bases from V and 8 bases from J; junction bases left unmatched: 9. The CDR3 bases are TGTGCCACCAGACAGGGGGGCAGGGATGAGCAGTTCTTC. This sequence encodes CATRQGGRDEQFF.